These 19 T cell receptor beta chains originate from one sample sequenced in a study of control samples from healthy donors and cancer patients. Generated by immunoSEQ multiplex PCR, the TCRdb table keeps only in-frame clones and is missing some. The sample shows 84,000 or so clones, 80% to 90% of them seen only once. Source material: PBMCs. The receptor set was obtained from a man aged 55 to 69 with head and neck cancer.

CDR3 in amino acids: CASSATYEQYF. As DNA, the CDR3 is TGTGCCAGCAGCGCGACCTACGAGCAGTACTTC. The chain carries TRBV7-8 and TRBJ2-7; no definite D call. V shed 5 bases and J shed 2 bases, with 4 bases lying between them. This CDR3 comprises 11 residues. The V gene's germline CDR1 is SGHVS and CDR2 FQNEAQ.

The rearrangement joins TRBV28 to TRBJ2-5, with a tentative D call TRBD2 (6 bases). This CDR3 contains 15 residues. The V gene lost 0 bases and the J gene lost 2 bases, with 10 bases spanning the gap. Germline V gene sequence: CDR1 MDHEN, CDR2 SYDVKM. CDR3 in DNA: TGTGCCAGCAGTTTATGGGGGCGGGGACAAGAGACCCAGTACTTC. Protein product: CASSLWGRGQETQYF.

The chain couples TRBV5-6 to TRBJ2-1, with a possible D match to TRBD1 (5 bases). CDR1 is SGHDT, CDR2 YYEEEE, per germline. Trimming took off 2 bases at V and 9 bases at J, with 24 bases between the two ends. This CDR3 has 17 residues. This CDR3 reads CASSFWGGSFNQGEQFF. For the CDR3, the DNA is TGTGCCAGCAGCTTTTGGGGCGGTAGCTTTAACCAGGGTGAGCAGTTCTTC. The full variable domain, in which reference TRBV5-6 and TRBJ2-1 provide the parts outside the CDR3, is DAGVTQSPTHLIKTRGQQVTLRCSPKSGHDTVSWYQQALGQGPQFIFQYYEEEERQRGNFPDRFSGHQFPNYSSELNVNALLLGDSALYLCASSFWGGSFNQGEQFFGPGTRLTVL.

The V gene is TRBV7-9, the J gene TRBJ2-1, with 7 bases that match TRBD2. The CDR3 covers 17 residues. The V gene end was trimmed by 5 bases and the J gene end by 7 bases; junction bases not matched to a gene: 17. Germline V gene sequence: CDR1 SEHNR, CDR2 FQNEAQ (reference sequence). CDR3 residues: CASSPHERDPFRNEQFF. DNA of the CDR3: TGTGCCAGCAGCCCACATGAGCGGGACCCCTTTCGGAATGAGCAGTTCTTC.

The V call is TRBV3-1 (or the pseudogene TRBV3-2), the J call TRBJ2-5; 10 nucleotides match TRBD1. CDR1 is LGHDT and CDR2 is YNNKEL in the germline V gene (reference sequence). The CDR3 loop spans 16 amino acids. The V segment lost 4 bases and the J segment 5 bases; nucleotides outside the gene matches: 10. The CDR3 coding sequence is TGTGCCAGCAGCCGGGGACAGGGGCGTCTCCTGGAGACCCAGTACTTC. Translating gives CASSRGQGRLLETQYF.

The chain has TRBV7-8 and TRBJ1-5; D may be TRBD1 (6 bases). V was shortened by 5 bases and J by 1 base, with 21 bases between the two germline ends. Germline CDR1 is SGHVS and CDR2 is FQNEAQ. This CDR3 comprises 18 residues. CDR3 sequence (DNA): TGTGCCAGCAGCCCCCGCTTACCAGGGGATAGAAGCAATCAGCCCCAGCATTTT. It translates to CASSPRLPGDRSNQPQHF.

This chain links TRBV4-1 with TRBJ2-3; 9 bases are a match to TRBD2. Germline lookup yields CDR1 MGHRA and CDR2 YSYEKL. The CDR3 is 17 residues long. The ends lost 2 bases at V and 2 bases at J; junction bases unmatched: 8. The CDR3 protein is CASSQRTLAGLTDTQYF. CDR3 nucleotide sequence: TGCGCCAGCAGCCAACGTACCCTAGCGGGACTCACAGATACGCAGTATTTT.

The V gene is TRBV25-1, the J gene TRBJ2-1, with 10 positions matching TRBD2. CDR1 and CDR2 (germline): MGHDK, SYGVNS. This CDR3 is 18 amino acids long. V lost 3 bases and J lost 7; bases outside the gene matches: 15. The CDR3 DNA reads as TGTGCCAGCAGTGATATTGATAGAGAACTAGCGGGGAAGAATGAGCAGTTCTTC. Protein sequence: CASSDIDRELAGKNEQFF.

Points on this clone: Other DNA sequences of this sample code for an identical CDR3. The rearrangement links TRBV5-1 to TRBJ2-3; D possibly corresponds to TRBD1 (5 bases). Germline assignment: CDR1 SGHRS and CDR2 YFSETQ. The CDR3 is 15 amino acids. Trimming cost V 0 bases and J 0 bases, with 8 bases left between them. CDR3 sequence reads: CASSLVQGSTDTQYF. Here the CDR3 DNA reads TGCGCCAGCAGCTTGGTGCAGGGCAGCACAGATACGCAGTATTTT.

The chain recombines TRBV10-3 with TRBJ1-1, with D possibly TRBD1 on 5 matching bases. Germline assignment: CDR1 ENHRY and CDR2 SYGVKD. V gave up 0 bases and J gave up 4 bases, with 9 bases separating them. This CDR3 contains 14 residues. The CDR3 DNA is TGTGCCATCAGTGAGTCAGTTGGGGGCACTGAAGCTTTCTTT. It encodes CAISESVGGTEAFF.

The chain joins TRBV27 to TRBJ2-1, with TRBD2 matching over 7 bases. Germline V CDR1 and CDR2: MNHEY, SMNVEV (reference sequence). Trimming removed 6 bases from V and 7 bases from J; junction bases left unmatched: 3. The CDR3 covers 12 residues. The CDR3 loop is CASRYSGNEQFF. In DNA, the CDR3 is TGTGCCAGCAGATATAGCGGGAATGAGCAGTTCTTC.

This clone was found many times. The chain joins TRBV30 to TRBJ2-2, with 12 bases that match TRBD2. The length of the CDR3 is 15 residues. With 2 bases clipped from V and 6 bases from J, the junction kept 4 bases outside the gene matches. Germline V lookup: CDR1 GTSNPN, CDR2 SVGIG (reference sequence). The DNA for the CDR3 is TGTGCCTGGAGTAGGCTAGCGGGAGGGCCCGGGGAGCTGTTTTTT. Amino acid sequence: CAWSRLAGGPGELFF.

J is TRBJ2-3 and V is TRBV27, with 8 bases identical to TRBD2. J was trimmed by 14 bases and V by 5 bases; bases with no gene match: 15. The germline CDR1 and CDR2 sequences are MNHEY and SMNVEV (reference sequence). The CDR3 sequence is 14 residues long. The CDR3 DNA is TGTGCCAGCAGTCCCCGACTAGCGTCAAGGTTTCGGTATTTT. It codes for CASSPRLASRFRYF.

This chain connects TRBV7-4 to TRBJ2-1; 7 bases fit TRBD2. Germline CDR1 reads SGHVT; CDR2 reads SQSDAQ. Germline trimming cut 9 bases from V and 7 bases from J; bases unmatched to any gene: 12. The CDR3 loop spans 14 amino acids. CDR3 region: CARGPAGVVNEQFF. The CDR3 nucleotides are TGTGCCAGGGGACCGGCGGGAGTGGTGAATGAGCAGTTCTTC.

J is TRBJ2-7 and V is TRBV9, with D possibly TRBD2 on 5 matching bases. The CDR3 is made up of 15 amino acids. Trimming left V 0 bases short and J 0 bases short, with 10 bases between. Germline values: CDR1 SGDLS, CDR2 YYNGEE. The CDR3 DNA follows: TGTGCCAGCAGCGTAGGGGCCGGACTCTCCTACGAGCAGTACTTC. Translating gives CASSVGAGLSYEQYF.

The chain combines TRBV28 with TRBJ1-2, with 10 bases matching TRBD1. The CDR3 loop spans 14 amino acids. Trimming removed 6 bases from V and 2 bases from J; junction bases left unmatched: 3. The germline CDR1 and CDR2 sequences are MDHEN and SYDVKM. This chain's CDR3 is CASRSGQGNYGYTF. DNA for the CDR3: TGTGCCAGCAGATCGGGACAGGGGAACTATGGCTACACCTTC.

The CDR3 region is CASSLRPTGTGGTNTEAFF. CDR3 in DNA: TGCGCCAGCAGCTTGCGGCCCACTGGGACAGGGGGGACTAACACTGAAGCTTTCTTT. The chain employs TRBV5-1 and TRBJ1-1; 11 bases align to TRBD1. Trimming cost V 1 base and J 2 bases; bases outside gene matches: 13. Germline loops: CDR1 SGHRS, CDR2 YFSETQ. The CDR3 is made up of 19 amino acids.

The chain joins TRBV6-5 to TRBJ2-7; D is unresolved. There are 13 residues in the CDR3. In germline, CDR1 is MNHEY, CDR2 SVGAGI. V dropped 1 base and J dropped 6 bases, with 10 bases sitting between them. CDR3 sequence (DNA): TGTGCCAGCAGTTACTTGGAAGTGGGCGAGCAGTACTTC. It translates to CASSYLEVGEQYF.

In nucleotides, the CDR3 is TGCGCCAGCAGCTTGGGGCATCTCCAAGAGACCCAGTACTTC. Translating it yields CASSLGHLQETQYF. The gene calls are TRBV5-1 and TRBJ2-5; D not resolved. V was cut by 0 bases and J by 1 base, with 7 bases left in between. Looked up from germline, CDR1 is SGHRS and CDR2 is YFSETQ. The CDR3 spans 14 residues.